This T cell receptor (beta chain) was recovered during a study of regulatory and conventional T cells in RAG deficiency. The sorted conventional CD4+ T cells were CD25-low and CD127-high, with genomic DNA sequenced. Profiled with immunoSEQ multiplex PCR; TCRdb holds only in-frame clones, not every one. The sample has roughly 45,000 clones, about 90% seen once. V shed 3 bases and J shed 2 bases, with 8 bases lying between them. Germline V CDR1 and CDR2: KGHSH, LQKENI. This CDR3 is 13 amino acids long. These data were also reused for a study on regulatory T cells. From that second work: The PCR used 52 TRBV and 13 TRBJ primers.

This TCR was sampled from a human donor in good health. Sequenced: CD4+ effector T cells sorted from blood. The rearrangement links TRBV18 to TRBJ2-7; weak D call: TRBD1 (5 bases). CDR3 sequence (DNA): TGTGCCAGCTCACCGGACAAAGCCTACGAGCAGTACTTC. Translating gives CASSPDKAYEQYF.